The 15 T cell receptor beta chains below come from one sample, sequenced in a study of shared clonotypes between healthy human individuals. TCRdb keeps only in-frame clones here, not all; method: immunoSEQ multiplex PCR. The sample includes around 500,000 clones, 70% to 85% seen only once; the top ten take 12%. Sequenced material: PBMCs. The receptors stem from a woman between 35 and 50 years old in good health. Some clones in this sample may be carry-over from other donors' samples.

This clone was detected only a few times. CDR3 in DNA: TGTGCCAGCAGCTCGACACATCGGAGTGAAGCTTTCTTT. It codes for CASSSTHRSEAFF. The chain has TRBV13 and TRBJ1-1; D not certain. The CDR3 runs to 13 residues. The germline V gene has CDR1 PRHDT and CDR2 FYEKMQ (reference sequence). V was clipped by 4 bases and J by 7 bases, with 13 bases between them.

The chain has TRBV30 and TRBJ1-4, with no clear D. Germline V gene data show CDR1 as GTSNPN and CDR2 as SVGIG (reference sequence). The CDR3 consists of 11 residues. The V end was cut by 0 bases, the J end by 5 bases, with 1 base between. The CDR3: CAWSVNEKLFF. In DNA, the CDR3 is TGTGCCTGGAGTGTAAATGAAAAACTGTTTTTT.

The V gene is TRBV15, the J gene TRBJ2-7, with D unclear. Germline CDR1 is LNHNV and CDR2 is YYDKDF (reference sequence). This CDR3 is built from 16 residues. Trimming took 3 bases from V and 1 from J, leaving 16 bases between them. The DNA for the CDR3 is TGTGCCACCAGCAGCACTTGGAAGTCCCCATCCTACGAGCAGTACTTC. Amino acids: CATSSTWKSPSYEQYF.

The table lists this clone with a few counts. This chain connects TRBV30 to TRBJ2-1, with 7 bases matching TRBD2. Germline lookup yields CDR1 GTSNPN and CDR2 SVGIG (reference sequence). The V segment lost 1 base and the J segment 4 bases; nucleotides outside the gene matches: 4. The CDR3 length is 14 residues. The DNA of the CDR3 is TGTGCCTGGAGTGGACTAGCAGATTACAATGAGCAGTTCTTC. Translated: CAWSGLADYNEQFF.

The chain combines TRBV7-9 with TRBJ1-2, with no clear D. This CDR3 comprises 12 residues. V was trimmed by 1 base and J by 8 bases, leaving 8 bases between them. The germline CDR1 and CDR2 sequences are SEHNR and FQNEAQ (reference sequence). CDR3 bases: TGTGCCAGCAGCTTAGTGCGCGGGGGCTACACCTTC. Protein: CASSLVRGGYTF. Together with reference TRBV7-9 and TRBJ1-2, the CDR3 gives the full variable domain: DTGVSQNPRHKITKRGQNVTFRCDPISEHNRLYWYRQTLGQGPEFLTYFQNEAQLEKSRLLSDRFSAERPKGSFSTLEIQRTEQGDSAMYLCASSLVRGGYTFGSGTRLTVV.

The CDR3 reads CASSLRGAPQHF. The CDR3 DNA follows: TGTGCCAGCAGCCTTCGTGGGGCGCCCCAGCATTTT. The chain links TRBV7-2 to TRBJ1-5, with D maybe TRBD1 (5 bases). Germline V gene data show CDR1 as SGHTA and CDR2 as FQGNSA. Between the trimmed V and J ends, which lost 5 bases and 9 bases, there was a span of 11 bases. The CDR3 totals 12 residues.

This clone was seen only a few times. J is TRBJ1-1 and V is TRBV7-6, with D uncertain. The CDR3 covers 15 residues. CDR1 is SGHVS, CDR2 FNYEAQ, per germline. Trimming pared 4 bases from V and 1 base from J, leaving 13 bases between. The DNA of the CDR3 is TGTGCCAGCAGCTCATACCCGGCCGGGAACACTGAAGCTTTCTTT. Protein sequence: CASSSYPAGNTEAFF.

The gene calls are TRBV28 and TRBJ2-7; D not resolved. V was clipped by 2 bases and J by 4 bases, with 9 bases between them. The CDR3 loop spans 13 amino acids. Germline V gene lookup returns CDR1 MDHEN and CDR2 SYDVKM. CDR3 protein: CASSLTPSYEQYF. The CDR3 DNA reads TGTGCCAGCAGTTTAACGCCGTCGTACGAGCAGTACTTC.

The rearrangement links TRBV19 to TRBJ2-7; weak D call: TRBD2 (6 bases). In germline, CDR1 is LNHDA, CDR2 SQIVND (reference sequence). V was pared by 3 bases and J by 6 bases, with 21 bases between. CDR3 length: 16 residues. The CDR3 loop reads CASSIGGKALLGEQYF. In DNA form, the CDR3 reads TGTGCCAGTAGTATCGGGGGTAAAGCTCTACTCGGCGAGCAGTACTTC.

The CDR3 region is CASSYREAGDTQYF. CDR3 DNA: TGTGCCAGCAGTTACCGGGAGGCGGGAGATACGCAGTATTTT. This chain links TRBV6-6 with TRBJ2-3; 7 nucleotides align to TRBD2. Trimming cost V 2 bases and J 5 bases; bases outside gene matches: 4. From germline, CDR1 is MNHNY and CDR2 SVGAGI (reference sequence). This CDR3 comprises 14 residues.

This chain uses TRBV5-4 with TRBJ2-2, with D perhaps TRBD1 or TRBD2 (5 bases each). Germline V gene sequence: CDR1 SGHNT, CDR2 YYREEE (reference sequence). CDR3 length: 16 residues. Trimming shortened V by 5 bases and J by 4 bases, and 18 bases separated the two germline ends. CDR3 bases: TGTGCCAGCAGTACCAGTCCGGGACGGATCACCGGGGAGCTGTTTTTT. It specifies CASSTSPGRITGELFF.

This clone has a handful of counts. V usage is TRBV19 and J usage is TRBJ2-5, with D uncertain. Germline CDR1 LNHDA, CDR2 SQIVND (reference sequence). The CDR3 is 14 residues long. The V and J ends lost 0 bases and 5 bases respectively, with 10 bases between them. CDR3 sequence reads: CASSIDGRRETQYF. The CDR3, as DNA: TGTGCCAGTAGTATAGATGGTAGACGGGAGACCCAGTACTTC.

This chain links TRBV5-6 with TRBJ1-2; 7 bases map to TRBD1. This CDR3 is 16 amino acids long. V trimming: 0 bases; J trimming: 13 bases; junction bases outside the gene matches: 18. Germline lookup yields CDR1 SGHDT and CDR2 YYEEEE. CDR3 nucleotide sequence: TGTGCCAGCAGCTTGGCCGGGACAGCCCCAACTATGGCTGGCACCTTC. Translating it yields CASSLAGTAPTMAGTF.

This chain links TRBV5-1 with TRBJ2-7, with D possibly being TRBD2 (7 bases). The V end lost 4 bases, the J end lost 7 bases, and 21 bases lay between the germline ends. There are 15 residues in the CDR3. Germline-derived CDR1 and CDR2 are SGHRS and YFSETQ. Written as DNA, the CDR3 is TGCGCCAGCAGCCTGACGGGGACACGGGGGGAAGAGCAGTACTTC. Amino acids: CASSLTGTRGEEQYF.

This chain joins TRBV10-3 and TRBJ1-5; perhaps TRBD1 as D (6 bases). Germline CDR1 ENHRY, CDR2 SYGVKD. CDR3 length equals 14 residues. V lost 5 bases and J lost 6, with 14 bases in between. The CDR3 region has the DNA TGTGCCATCAGTCCAACAGGGATCACTCAGCCCCAGCATTTT. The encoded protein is CAISPTGITQPQHF.